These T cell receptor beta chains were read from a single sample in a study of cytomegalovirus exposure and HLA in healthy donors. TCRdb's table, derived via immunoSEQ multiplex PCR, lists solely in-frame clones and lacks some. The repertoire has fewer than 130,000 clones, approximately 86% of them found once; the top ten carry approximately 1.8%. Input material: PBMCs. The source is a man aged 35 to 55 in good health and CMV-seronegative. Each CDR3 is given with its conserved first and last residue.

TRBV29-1 CSVGDSSGNTIYF
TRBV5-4 CASSPGIEQFF
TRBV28 CASTQRMNTEAFF
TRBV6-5 CASSPQRGLWDTQYF
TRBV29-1 CSVDTDRGVLSEAFF
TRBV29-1 CSAVPSGSYEQYF
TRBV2 CASKGQAYTDTQYF
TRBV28 CASSSGKTEAFF
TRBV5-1 CASSLGLREIGILNGYTF
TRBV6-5 CASSPRLGNSPLHF
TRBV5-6 CASSSGGRNNRYTF
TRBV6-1 CASRVDSFQSYEQYF
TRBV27 CASSLWRVGADTQYF
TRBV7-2 CASSLQNGGTQYF
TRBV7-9 CASSLVPGQTYGYTF
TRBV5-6 CASSAYRDRSTDTQYF
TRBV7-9 CASRYQTGGINSGANVLTF
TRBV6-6 CASSPGVSYNEQFF
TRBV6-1 CASSHIVDNSPLHF
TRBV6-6 CASSYVQNTEAFF
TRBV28 CASSHQGSDTQYF
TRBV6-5 CASSYSIGGSANVLTF
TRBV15 CATSRDWRGGYNEQFF
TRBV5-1 CASSLGSGQSNQPQHF
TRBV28 CASSFVRGSTDTQYF
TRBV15 CATSRGESQHF
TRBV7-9 CASSLAGSSMGYTF
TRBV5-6 CASSLAPAGVPNSPLHF
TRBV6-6 CASSYQVSNQPQHF
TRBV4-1 CASSQVKTEQFF
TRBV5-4 CASSFGTGFSPLHF
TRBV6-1 CASSAPWGVYEQYF
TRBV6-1 CASIRTGASGEAFF
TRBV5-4 CASSPGRRSEKLFF
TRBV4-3 CASSQEGGGASTDTQYF
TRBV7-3 CASSLNGQGQYGYTF
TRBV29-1 CSVDPTGMNTEAFF
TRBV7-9 CASSLSAEDGAFF
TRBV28 CASRKGGMGGYTF
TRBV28 CASSVRRGGYTF
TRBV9 CASSNRPTTGELFF
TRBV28 CASSLGQGFEQYF
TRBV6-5 CASSGGTYEQYF
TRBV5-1 CASAQGLVNEQFF
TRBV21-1 CASTRGDRPEGETQYF
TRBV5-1 CASSLVGGQGTEAFF
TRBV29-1 CSVARLAGAYEQYF
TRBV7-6 CASSLESGGTANEKLFF
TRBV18 CASSPPAGEGTPLHF
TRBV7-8 CASSLGLQTDTEAFF
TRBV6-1 CASSDPSGGYSETQYF
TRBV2 CANRQGSGNTIYF